This note documents a single T cell receptor (beta chain) sequence. Sequencing used immunoSEQ multiplex PCR; TCRdb keeps in-frame clones, though not all of them. The sample has roughly 160,000 clones, around 86% seen once; the top ten hold 2.5%. This sample is drawn from a study of blood T cell repertoires in COVID-19. Material for sequencing was peripheral blood. This clonotype originated in a woman of 80 years or more with COVID-19, enrolled during active disease.

The CDR3 here is CAISVGTGTPEQYF. For the CDR3, the DNA is TGTGCCATCAGTGTTGGGACAGGGACCCCCGAGCAGTACTTC. V usage is TRBV10-3 and J usage is TRBJ2-7; 9 bases agree with TRBD1. This CDR3 spans 14 amino acids. Germline CDR1 ENHRY, CDR2 SYGVKD. The junction had 7 bases not matched to a gene; V was cut back by 4 bases and J by 6 bases.